Listed below are T cell receptor beta chains from one sample, sequenced in a study of T cells in Graves' hyperthyroidism and ophthalmopathy. TCRdb passed the multiplex PCR reads through MiXCR, listing each CDR3 protein once. Here the sample spans around 270,000 distinct CDR3 sequences, roughly 19% being singletons. Sequenced material: blood. The receptors stem from a man aged 50 to 59 with Graves' ophthalmopathy. The CDR3 runs from the conserved cysteine through the conserved F or W. D genes are given only for firm matches. Clone size is shown for a subset of rows, as once, few, many or a class of expanded clone.

TRBV7-2,14,many,-,TRBJ2-3,CASSLMGSTDTQYF,TGTGCCAGCAGCTTGATGGGCAGCACAGATACGCAGTATTTT
TRBV20-1,18,many,TRBD2,TRBJ2-7,CSARTRTSGRAGYYEQYF,TGCAGTGCCCGAACAAGGACTAGCGGGAGGGCGGGATACTACGAGCAGTACTTC
TRBV28,15,-,TRBD1,TRBJ2-7,CATARRGTGGNEQYF,TGTGCCACCGCCCGGCGGGGGACAGGGGGCAACGAGCAGTACTTC
TRBV20-1,13,many,TRBD1,TRBJ1-5,CSAADRANQPQHF,TGCAGTGCAGCCGACAGGGCCAATCAGCCCCAGCATTTT
TRBV6-1,13,many,-,TRBJ1-5,CASSGTDDQPQHF,TGTGCCAGCAGTGGGACAGACGATCAGCCCCAGCATTTT
TRBV7-9,15,-,-,TRBJ2-3,CASSLRGGLTDTQYF,TGTGCCAGCAGCCTGAGGGGGGGGCTTACAGATACGCAGTATTTT
TRBV7-3,15,-,-,TRBJ2-2,CASSLQGGATGELFF,TGTGCCAGCAGCCTACAGGGGGGGGCCACCGGGGAGCTGTTTTTT
TRBV7-8,12,-,TRBD1,TRBJ2-1,CASSPQRDRSFF,TGTGCCAGCAGTCCCCAGAGGGACAGGTCGTTCTTC
TRBV10-3,12,-,TRBD1,TRBJ2-1,CAISEGTGEQFF,TGTGCCATCAGTGAGGGGACAGGAGAGCAGTTCTTC
TRBV5-8,13,many,TRBD1,TRBJ1-2,CASSFGQGRGYTF,TGTGCCAGCAGCTTTGGACAGGGTAGAGGCTACACCTTC
TRBV3-1,13,many,-,TRBJ1-2,CASSQRAGYGYTF,TGTGCCAGCAGCCAAAGGGCAGGCTATGGCTACACCTTC
TRBV29-1,13,many,TRBD2,TRBJ2-1,CSFGLAGVNEQFF,TGCAGCTTTGGACTAGCGGGAGTTAATGAGCAGTTCTTC
TRBV4-1,14,few,-,TRBJ1-1,CASSQARVATEAFF,TGCGCCAGCAGCCAAGCCAGGGTAGCCACTGAAGCTTTCTTT
TRBV6-5,15,-,-,TRBJ2-1,CASSYSTNWYNEQFF,TGTGCCAGCAGTTACTCGACCAACTGGTACAATGAGCAGTTCTTC
TRBV9,15,few,TRBD1,TRBJ2-1,CASSVEGQAPSAQFF,TGTGCCAGCAGCGTAGAGGGACAGGCCCCGTCGGCGCAGTTCTTC
TRBV29-1,13,-,-,TRBJ2-2,CSVVQGGTGELFF,TGCAGCGTTGTACAGGGGGGGACCGGGGAGCTGTTTTTT
TRBV7-8,13,-,TRBD1,TRBJ2-3,CVSSSYRGDAQYF,TGTGTCAGCAGCTCATACAGGGGGGATGCGCAGTATTTT
TRBV30,17,many,-,TRBJ1-1,CAWSARMMTWMNTEAFF,TGTGCCTGGAGTGCTCGAATGATGACTTGGATGAACACTGAAGCTTTCTTT
TRBV20-1,14,many,-,TRBJ2-1,CSASGSSPRDEQFF,TGCAGTGCTAGTGGGTCTTCCCCCAGGGATGAGCAGTTCTTC
TRBV2,14,few,TRBD1,TRBJ2-1,CASKRGQTYNEQFF,TGTGCCAGCAAAAGGGGACAGACCTACAATGAGCAGTTCTTC
TRBV11-2,15,many,-,TRBJ2-2,CASSLGLANTGELFF,TGTGCCAGCAGTCTCGGGCTGGCGAACACCGGGGAGCTGTTTTTT
TRBV20-1,15,many,-,TRBJ2-5,CSARVQGDPRETQYF,TGCAGTGCTAGAGTGCAGGGAGACCCCAGAGAGACCCAGTACTTC
TRBV5-1,13,-,-,TRBJ1-1,CASSGGSNTEAFF,TGCGCCAGCAGTGGGGGGTCGAACACTGAAGCTTTCTTT
TRBV28,15,-,TRBD1,TRBJ1-5,CASSPGTERNQPQHF,TGTGCCAGCAGCCCCGGGACAGAGCGCAATCAGCCCCAGCATTTT
TRBV18,13,many,-,TRBJ1-1,CASSPTTDKEAFF,TGTGCCAGCTCACCAACAACCGATAAAGAAGCTTTCTTT
TRBV20-1,15,few,-,TRBJ2-1,CSARAGLSVGNEQFF,TGCAGTGCCCGGGCGGGTCTCTCTGTTGGCAATGAGCAGTTCTTC
TRBV9,13,once,-,TRBJ2-1,CASSVGRINEQFF,TGTGCCAGCAGCGTAGGCAGGATCAATGAGCAGTTCTTC
TRBV30,12,-,-,TRBJ2-7,CAWSVLGYEQYF,TGTGCCTGGAGTGTACTTGGGTACGAGCAGTACTTC
TRBV20-1,13,-,-,TRBJ1-3,CSGGSLAGNTIYF,TGCAGTGGAGGTTCTTTGGCTGGAAACACCATATATTTT
TRBV18,14,many,TRBD1,TRBJ1-5,CATTGTGGNQPQHF,TGTGCCACCACCGGGACAGGGGGCAATCAGCCCCAGCATTTT
TRBV12-3/TRBV12-4,15,once,-,TRBJ2-1,CASSSGLRGYDEQFF,TGTGCCAGCAGTTCGGGTCTCCGGGGCTACGATGAGCAGTTCTTC
TRBV5-1,13,many,-,TRBJ2-7,CASSLAGSYEQYF,TGTGCCAGCAGCCTTGCGGGGTCCTACGAGCAGTACTTC
TRBV2,13,many,-,TRBJ2-3,CASGRRGTDTQYF,TGTGCCAGCGGGAGGAGGGGCACAGATACGCAGTATTTT
TRBV20-1,15,-,TRBD2,TRBJ2-1,CSARIRAGIFGEQFF,TGCAGTGCTAGGATCCGAGCGGGAATCTTCGGTGAGCAGTTCTTC
TRBV7-9,15,once,TRBD1,TRBJ2-7,CASIPQTGTTYEQYF,TGTGCCAGCATCCCCCAGACAGGGACCACCTACGAGCAGTACTTC
TRBV4-1,15,few,-,TRBJ2-7,CASSQAPGASYEQYF,TGCGCCAGCAGCCAAGCCCCCGGGGCCTCCTACGAGCAGTACTTC
TRBV10-3,13,few,TRBD1,TRBJ1-6,CATEGQGNSPLHF,TGTGCCACCGAGGGACAGGGAAATTCACCCCTCCACTTT
TRBV27,16,many,TRBD1,TRBJ1-5,CASSWTGGRSNQPQHF,TGTGCCAGCAGTTGGACAGGGGGCCGGAGCAATCAGCCCCAGCATTTT
TRBV19,14,-,-,TRBJ2-5,CASRKDRGDQTQYF,TGTGCCAGTAGAAAGGACAGAGGAGATCAGACCCAGTACTTC
TRBV4-1,13,many,-,TRBJ2-5,CASSQGTEETQYF,TGCGCCAGCAGCCAAGGGACAGAAGAGACCCAGTACTTC
TRBV3-1,15,-,-,TRBJ1-5,CASSQGWETNQPQHF,TGTGCCAGCAGCCAAGGGTGGGAGACAAATCAGCCCCAGCATTTT
TRBV16,13,few,-,TRBJ2-1,CASSQERIREQFF,TGTGCCAGCAGCCAAGAACGGATTAGGGAGCAGTTCTTC
TRBV6-1,15,-,TRBD2,TRBJ2-2,CASSDFAGGPGELFF,TGTGCCAGCAGTGACTTCGCGGGAGGGCCCGGGGAGCTGTTTTTT
TRBV28,15,many,TRBD1,TRBJ1-5,CASRPRTGVNQPQHF,TGTGCCAGCAGGCCTCGAACAGGGGTCAATCAGCCCCAGCATTTT
TRBV6-5,14,many,-,TRBJ2-1,CASSYSYSSNEQFF,TGTGCCAGCAGTTACTCCTACTCCTCCAATGAGCAGTTCTTC
TRBV15,15,few,-,TRBJ2-7,CATSRNQLGQSEQYF,TGTGCCACCAGCAGAAACCAACTAGGACAGAGCGAGCAGTACTTC
TRBV20-1,15,-,TRBD1,TRBJ2-4,CSARFPGQGGNIQYF,TGCAGTGCTAGGTTCCCGGGACAGGGGGGAAACATTCAGTACTTC
TRBV4-1,14,few,-,TRBJ2-2,CASSLTENTGELFF,TGCGCCAGCAGTCTGACAGAAAACACCGGGGAGCTGTTTTTT
TRBV7-9,11,few,-,TRBJ2-3,CASRVADTQYF,TGTGCCAGCAGGGTAGCAGATACGCAGTATTTT
TRBV5-1,15,-,-,TRBJ1-5,CASSLGDGPNQPQHF,TGCGCCAGCAGCTTGGGAGACGGCCCCAATCAGCCCCAGCATTTT
TRBV27,14,-,-,TRBJ1-6,CASPLSGFNSPLHF,TGTGCCAGTCCCCTGTCCGGGTTTAATTCACCCCTCCACTTT
TRBV7-9,14,many,-,TRBJ2-7,CASSTAGGRDEQYF,TGTGCCAGCAGCACTGCGGGTGGTCGCGACGAGCAGTACTTC
TRBV18,15,many,-,TRBJ1-1,CASSPLWGGDTEAFF,TGTGCCAGCTCACCGCTCTGGGGAGGGGACACTGAAGCTTTCTTT
TRBV7-2,15,-,TRBD1,TRBJ2-7,CASTLLGTASYEQYF,TGTGCCAGCACCCTCCTAGGGACAGCATCCTACGAGCAGTACTTC
TRBV12-3/TRBV12-4,16,-,-,TRBJ2-2,CASTPGTLSNTGELFF,TGTGCCAGCACCCCCGGGACACTGTCGAACACCGGGGAGCTGTTTTTT